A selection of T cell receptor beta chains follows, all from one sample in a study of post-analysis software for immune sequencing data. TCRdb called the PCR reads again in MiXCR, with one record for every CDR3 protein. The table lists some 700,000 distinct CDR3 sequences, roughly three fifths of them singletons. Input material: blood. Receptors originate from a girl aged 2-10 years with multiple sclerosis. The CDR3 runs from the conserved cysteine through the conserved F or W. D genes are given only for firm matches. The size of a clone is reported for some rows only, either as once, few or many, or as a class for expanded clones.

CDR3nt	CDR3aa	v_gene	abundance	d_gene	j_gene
TGCGCCAGCAGCTTTTACGACAGTCCCTACGAGCAGTACTTC	CASSFYDSPYEQYF	TRBV5-1	NA	NA	TRBJ2-7
TGTGCCAGCAGCCGGCAATCGGTTGGCTCCTACGAGCAGTACTTC	CASSRQSVGSYEQYF	TRBV7-8	NA	NA	TRBJ2-7
TGCAGTGCTAGTATGCCACTAGCGGAGCGATACAATGAGCAGTTCTTC	CSASMPLAERYNEQFF	TRBV20-1	NA	TRBD2	TRBJ2-1
TGCGCCAGCAGCCAAGATACGGGGGGCAATGGCTACACCTTC	CASSQDTGGNGYTF	TRBV4-3	NA	NA	TRBJ1-2
TGCGCCAGCAGCGCCGCTAGGAACACCGGGGAGCTGTTTTTT	CASSAARNTGELFF	TRBV5-1	NA	NA	TRBJ2-2
TGCGCCAGCAGCCCCCGAGCGGGAGAAACAGATACGCAGTATTTT	CASSPRAGETDTQYF	TRBV5-1	NA	TRBD2	TRBJ2-3
TGTGCCAGCAGTCTGGGGTACGGCAATGAGCAGTTCTTC	CASSLGYGNEQFF	TRBV7-9	few	NA	TRBJ2-1
TGTGCCAGCAGAAAGTTTGACCGGCGGAATGAGCAGTTCTTC	CASRKFDRRNEQFF	TRBV7-9	NA	NA	TRBJ2-1
TGTGCCACCAGCAGAGGAGGGGGCTCTGACAATGAGCAGTTCTTC	CATSRGGGSDNEQFF	TRBV15	NA	TRBD1	TRBJ2-1
TGTGCCAGCAGGGGACAGTTGAACACTGAAGCTTTCTTT	CASRGQLNTEAFF	TRBV12-3/TRBV12-4	NA	TRBD1	TRBJ1-1
TGTGCCAGCAGTTCCCTCGGTGAGGCAGTGCGAGAGACCCAGTACTTC	CASSSLGEAVRETQYF	TRBV27	NA	NA	TRBJ2-5
TGTGCCAGCAGCTTGGGGCCCTCTTCAGGGCAGTACTTC	CASSLGPSSGQYF	TRBV9	NA	NA	TRBJ2-7
TGTGCCAGCAGTCTGGACTGGGGCGGCTACAATGAGCAGTTCTTC	CASSLDWGGYNEQFF	TRBV5-5	NA	NA	TRBJ2-1
TGTGCCAGCAGCCAAGTGACCCTAGCGGGGGCCTACGAGCAGTACTTC	CASSQVTLAGAYEQYF	TRBV3-1	few	TRBD2	TRBJ2-7
TGTGCCAGCAGTTTCGTTATGAACACTGAAGCTTTCTTT	CASSFVMNTEAFF	TRBV27	NA	NA	TRBJ1-1